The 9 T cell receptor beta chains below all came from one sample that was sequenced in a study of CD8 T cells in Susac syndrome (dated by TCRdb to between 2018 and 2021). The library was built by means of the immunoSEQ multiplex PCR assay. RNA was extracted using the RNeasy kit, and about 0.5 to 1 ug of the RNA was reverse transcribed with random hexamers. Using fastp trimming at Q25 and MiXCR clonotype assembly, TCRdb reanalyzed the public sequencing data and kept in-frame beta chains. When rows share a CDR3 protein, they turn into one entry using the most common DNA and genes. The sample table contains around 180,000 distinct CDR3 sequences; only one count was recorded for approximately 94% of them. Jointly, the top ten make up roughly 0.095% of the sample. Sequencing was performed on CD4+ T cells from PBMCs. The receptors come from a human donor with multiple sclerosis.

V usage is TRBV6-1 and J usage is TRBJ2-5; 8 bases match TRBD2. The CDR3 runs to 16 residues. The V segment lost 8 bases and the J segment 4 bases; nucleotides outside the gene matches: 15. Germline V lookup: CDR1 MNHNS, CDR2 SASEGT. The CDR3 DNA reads TGTGCCAGCCGGCCCGGGAGGGGGGGGCCTGTAGAGACCCAGTACTTC. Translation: CASRPGRGGPVETQYF.

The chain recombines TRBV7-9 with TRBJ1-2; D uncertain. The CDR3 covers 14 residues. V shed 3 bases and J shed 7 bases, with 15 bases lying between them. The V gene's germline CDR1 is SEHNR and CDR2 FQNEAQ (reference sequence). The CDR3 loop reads CASSFLEGAGGYTF. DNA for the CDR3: TGTGCCAGCAGCTTCCTCGAGGGAGCTGGTGGCTACACCTTC.

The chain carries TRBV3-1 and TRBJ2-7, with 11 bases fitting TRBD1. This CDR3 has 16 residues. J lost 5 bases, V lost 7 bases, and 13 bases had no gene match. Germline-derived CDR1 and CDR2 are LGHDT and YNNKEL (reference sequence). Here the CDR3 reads CASTRTGGLRGDEQYF. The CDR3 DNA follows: TGTGCCAGCACAAGGACAGGGGGCTTGAGAGGGGACGAGCAGTACTTC.

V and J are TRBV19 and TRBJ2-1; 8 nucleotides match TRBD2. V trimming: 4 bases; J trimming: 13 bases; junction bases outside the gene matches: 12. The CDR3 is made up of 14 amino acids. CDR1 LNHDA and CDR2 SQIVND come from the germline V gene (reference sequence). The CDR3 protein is CASSTSIAGTRQFF. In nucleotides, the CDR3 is TGTGCCAGTAGTACCTCAATCGCCGGGACTAGACAGTTCTTC.

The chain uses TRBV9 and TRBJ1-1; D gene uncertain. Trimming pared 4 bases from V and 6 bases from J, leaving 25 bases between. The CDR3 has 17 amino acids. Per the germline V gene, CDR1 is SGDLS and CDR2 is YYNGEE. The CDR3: CASSSHGLAGMDSEAFF. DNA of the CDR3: TGTGCCAGCAGCTCGCACGGGTTGGCAGGCATGGATTCTGAAGCTTTCTTT.

CDR3 in DNA: TGCAGTGCTAGGGTCCCGGGACAGCTAAAAGAGACCCAGTACTTC. This codes for CSARVPGQLKETQYF. The genes are TRBV20-1 and TRBJ2-5, with 7 bases aligning to TRBD1. Trimming removed 3 bases from V and 3 bases from J; junction bases left unmatched: 10. The CDR3 spans 15 residues. Germline V gives CDR1 DFQATT, CDR2 SNEGSKA (reference sequence).

This CDR3 reads CASSGQGWRGYTF. In DNA form, the CDR3 reads TGTGCCAGCAGCGGACAGGGGTGGCGAGGCTACACCTTC. The rearrangement joins TRBV27 to TRBJ1-2; 9 bases match TRBD1. Germline assignment: CDR1 MNHEY and CDR2 SMNVEV (reference sequence). V was pared by 6 bases and J by 8 bases, with 7 bases of the junction left unmatched. The CDR3 is made up of 13 amino acids.

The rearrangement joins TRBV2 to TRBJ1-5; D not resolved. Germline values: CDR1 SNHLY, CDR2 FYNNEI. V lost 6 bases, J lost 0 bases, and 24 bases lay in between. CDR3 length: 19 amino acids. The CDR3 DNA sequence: TGTGCCAGCAGCCGATTCGAGAGCATCGACGGTCATAGCAATCAGCCCCAGCATTTT. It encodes CASSRFESIDGHSNQPQHF.

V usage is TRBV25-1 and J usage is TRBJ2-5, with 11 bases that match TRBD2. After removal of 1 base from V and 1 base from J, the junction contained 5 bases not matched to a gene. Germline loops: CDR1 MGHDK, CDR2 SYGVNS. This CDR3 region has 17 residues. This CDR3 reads CASSESKTSGVQETQYF. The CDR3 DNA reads TGTGCCAGCAGTGAATCGAAGACTAGCGGGGTCCAAGAGACCCAGTACTTC.